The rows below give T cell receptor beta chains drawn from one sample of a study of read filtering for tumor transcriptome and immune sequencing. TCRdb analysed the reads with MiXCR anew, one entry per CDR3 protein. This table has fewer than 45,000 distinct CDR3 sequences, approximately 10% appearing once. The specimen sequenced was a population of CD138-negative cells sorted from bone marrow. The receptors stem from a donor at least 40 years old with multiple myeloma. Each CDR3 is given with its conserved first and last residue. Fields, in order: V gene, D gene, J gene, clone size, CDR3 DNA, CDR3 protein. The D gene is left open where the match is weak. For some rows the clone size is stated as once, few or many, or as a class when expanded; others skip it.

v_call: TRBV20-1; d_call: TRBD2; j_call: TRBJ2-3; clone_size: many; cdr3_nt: TGCAGTGCTAGAGGTAGCGGGGGGACAGATACGCAGTATTTT; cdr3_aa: CSARGSGGTDTQYF
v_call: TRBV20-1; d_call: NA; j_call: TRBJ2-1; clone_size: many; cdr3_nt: TGCAGTGCTAGAGATATTCGGGATGAGCAGTTCTTC; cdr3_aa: CSARDIRDEQFF
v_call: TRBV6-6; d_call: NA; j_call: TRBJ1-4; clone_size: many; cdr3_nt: TGTGCCAGCAGCTTACCAGGGGCAGATGAAAAACTGTTTTTT; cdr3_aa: CASSLPGADEKLFF
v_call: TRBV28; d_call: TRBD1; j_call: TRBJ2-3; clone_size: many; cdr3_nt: TGTGCCAGCAAGGGGAACCGAGGACAGGGGGTGGGAGGGGATACGCAGTATTTT; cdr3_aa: CASKGNRGQGVGGDTQYF
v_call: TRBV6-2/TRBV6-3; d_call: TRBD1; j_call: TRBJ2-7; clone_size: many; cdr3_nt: TGTGCCAGCAGTCTACAGACAGGGGTATTCGAGCAGTACTTC; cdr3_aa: CASSLQTGVFEQYF
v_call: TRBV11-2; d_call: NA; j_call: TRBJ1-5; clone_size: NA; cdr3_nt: TGTGCCAGCAGCTCTCTAGGGCAGCCCCAGCATTTT; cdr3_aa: CASSSLGQPQHF
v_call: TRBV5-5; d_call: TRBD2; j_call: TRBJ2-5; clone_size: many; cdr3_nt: TGTGCCAGCAGCTCACCTCTCCGCGGGGGGGCTGAGACCCAGTACTTC; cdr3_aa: CASSSPLRGGAETQYF
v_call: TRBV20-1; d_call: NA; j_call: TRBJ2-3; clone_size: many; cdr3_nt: TGCAGTGCTAGAGATCTGGGGGGGGGCGATACGCAGTATTTT; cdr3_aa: CSARDLGGGDTQYF
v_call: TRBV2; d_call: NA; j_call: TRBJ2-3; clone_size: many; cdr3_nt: TGTGCCAGCAGTGAAGTTCAGGGGGGGGCCGGAGATACGCAGTATTTT; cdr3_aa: CASSEVQGGAGDTQYF
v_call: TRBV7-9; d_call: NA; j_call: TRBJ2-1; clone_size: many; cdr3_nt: TGTGCCAGCAGCTTGCGTTATGAGCAGTTCTTC; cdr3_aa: CASSLRYEQFF
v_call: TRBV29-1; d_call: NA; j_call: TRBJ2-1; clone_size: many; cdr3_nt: TGCAGCGTTGATAAGGGGCCGGGGTACAATGAGCAGTTCTTC; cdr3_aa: CSVDKGPGYNEQFF
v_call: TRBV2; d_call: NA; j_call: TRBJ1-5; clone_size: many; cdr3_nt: TGTGCCAGCAGTGGGGACGGCTTGGGTCAGCCCCAGCATTTT; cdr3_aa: CASSGDGLGQPQHF
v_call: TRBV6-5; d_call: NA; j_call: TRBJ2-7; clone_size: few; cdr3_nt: TGTGCCAGCAGTTACAGGTGGACCTACGAGCAGTACTTC; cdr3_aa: CASSYRWTYEQYF
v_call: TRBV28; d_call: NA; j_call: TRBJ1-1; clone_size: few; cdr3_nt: TGTGCCAGCAGTCGGATCACTGAAGCTTTCTTT; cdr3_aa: CASSRITEAFF
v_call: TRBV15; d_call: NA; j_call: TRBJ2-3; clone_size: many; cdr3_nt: TGTGCCACCAGCAGGAGGAGAGAGGGCACAGATACGCAGTATTTT; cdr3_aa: CATSRRREGTDTQYF
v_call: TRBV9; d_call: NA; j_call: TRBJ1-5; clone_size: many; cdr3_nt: TGTGCCAGCAGCGTTGAGTATAGCAATCAGCCCCAGCATTTT; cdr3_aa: CASSVEYSNQPQHF
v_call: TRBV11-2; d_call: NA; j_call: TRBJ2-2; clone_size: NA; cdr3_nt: TGTGCCAGCAGCTCGAACAGCGGTGGCGACACCGGGGAGCTGTTTTTT; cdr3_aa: CASSSNSGGDTGELFF
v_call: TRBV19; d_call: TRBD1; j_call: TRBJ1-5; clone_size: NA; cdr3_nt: TGTGCCACTACGGGGACAGCTGGCAATCAGCCCCAGCATTTT; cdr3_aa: CATTGTAGNQPQHF
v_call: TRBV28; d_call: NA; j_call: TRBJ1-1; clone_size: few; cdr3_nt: TGTGCCAGCATAAGGGGAGGCACTGAAGCTTTCTTT; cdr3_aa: CASIRGGTEAFF
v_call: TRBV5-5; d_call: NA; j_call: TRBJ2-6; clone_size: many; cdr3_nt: TGTGCCAGCAGCTTATGGGGGCCTGGGGCCAACGTCCTGACTTTC; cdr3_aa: CASSLWGPGANVLTF
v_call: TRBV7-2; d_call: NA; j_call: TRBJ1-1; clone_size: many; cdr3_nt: TGTGCCAGCAGCTTATCCCCGGCGACTGAAGCTTTCTTT; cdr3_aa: CASSLSPATEAFF
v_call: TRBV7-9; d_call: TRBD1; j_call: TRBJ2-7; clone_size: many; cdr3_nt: TGTGCCAGCAGCCTACCGGGACAGGGAACCTACGAGCAGTACTTC; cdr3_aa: CASSLPGQGTYEQYF
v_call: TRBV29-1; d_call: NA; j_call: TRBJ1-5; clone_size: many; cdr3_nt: TGCAGCGTTGCGGACAGCGATCAGCCCCAGCATTTT; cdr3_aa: CSVADSDQPQHF
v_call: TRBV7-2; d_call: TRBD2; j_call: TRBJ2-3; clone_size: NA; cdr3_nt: TGTGCCAGCAGCTTAAATAGGGCTAGCGGGGGGTCGCAGTATTTT; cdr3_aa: CASSLNRASGGSQYF
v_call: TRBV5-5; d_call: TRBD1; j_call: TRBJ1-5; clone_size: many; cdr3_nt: TGTGCCAGCAGCTGGGGACAGGGCACTCAGCCCCAGCATTTT; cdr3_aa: CASSWGQGTQPQHF
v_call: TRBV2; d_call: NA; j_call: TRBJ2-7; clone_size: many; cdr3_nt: TGTGCCAGCAGTCCGGGACGCTACGAGCAGTACTTC; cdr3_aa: CASSPGRYEQYF
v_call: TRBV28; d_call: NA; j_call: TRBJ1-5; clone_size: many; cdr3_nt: TGTGCCAGCAGCCGCAGATCCAGGCTTGAGGGCAATCAGCCCCAGCATTTT; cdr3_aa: CASSRRSRLEGNQPQHF
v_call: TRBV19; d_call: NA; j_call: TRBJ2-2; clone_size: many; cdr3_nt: TGTGCCAGTAGTACCCGGATACAGAACACCGGGGAGCTGTTTTTT; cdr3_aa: CASSTRIQNTGELFF
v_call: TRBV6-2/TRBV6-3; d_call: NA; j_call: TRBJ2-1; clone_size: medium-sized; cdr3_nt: TGTGCCAGCAGCTTCCTGGACTACGGGTACAATGAGCAGTTCTTC; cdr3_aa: CASSFLDYGYNEQFF
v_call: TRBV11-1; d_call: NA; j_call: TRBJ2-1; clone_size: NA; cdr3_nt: TGTGCCAGCAGCTTAGCGGAGGCGGGGCAGTTCTTC; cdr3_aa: CASSLAEAGQFF
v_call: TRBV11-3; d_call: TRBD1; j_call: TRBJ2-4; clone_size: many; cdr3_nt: TGTGCCAGCAGCCACAGCCGGACAGGGAAAAACATTCAGTACTTC; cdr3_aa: CASSHSRTGKNIQYF
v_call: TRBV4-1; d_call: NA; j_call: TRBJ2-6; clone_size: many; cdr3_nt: TGCGCCAGCAGCCAAGAAGAAGGTTCTGGGGCCAACGTCCTGACTTTC; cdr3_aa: CASSQEEGSGANVLTF
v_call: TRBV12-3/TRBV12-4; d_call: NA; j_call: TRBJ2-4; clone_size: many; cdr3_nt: TGTGCCAGCAGTTTAGGCGGTCAAAACATTCAGTACTTC; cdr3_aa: CASSLGGQNIQYF
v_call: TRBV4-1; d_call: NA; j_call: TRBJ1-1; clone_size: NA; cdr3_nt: TGCGCCAGCAGCCAAGATTTGAGGGGTCGGACTGAAGCTTTCTTT; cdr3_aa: CASSQDLRGRTEAFF
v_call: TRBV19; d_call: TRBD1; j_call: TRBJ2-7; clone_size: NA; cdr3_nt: TGTGCCAGCGGGACAGGGTGGTCCGACGAGCAGTACTTC; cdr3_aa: CASGTGWSDEQYF
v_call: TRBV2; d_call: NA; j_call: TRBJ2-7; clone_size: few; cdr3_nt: TGTGCCAGCAGTGGCGAGGGTAGGTCCTACGAGCAGTACTTC; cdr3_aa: CASSGEGRSYEQYF
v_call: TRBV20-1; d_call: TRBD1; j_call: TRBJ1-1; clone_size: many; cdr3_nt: TGCAGTGCTCTGCTCCTTACAGGGGGCACTGAAGCTTTCTTT; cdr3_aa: CSALLLTGGTEAFF
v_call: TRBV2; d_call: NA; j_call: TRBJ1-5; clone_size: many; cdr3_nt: TGTGCCAGCAGTGAGACAGCCAAAAATCAGCCCCAGCATTTT; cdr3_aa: CASSETAKNQPQHF
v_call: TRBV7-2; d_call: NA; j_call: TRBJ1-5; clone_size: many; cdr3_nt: TGTGCCAGCAGCCCTATTACAGGCCAGCCCCAGCATTTT; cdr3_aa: CASSPITGQPQHF
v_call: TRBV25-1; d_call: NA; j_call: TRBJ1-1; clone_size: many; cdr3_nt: TGTGCCAGCAGTGACGCGACCGAGGGCGGCACTGAAGCTTTCTTT; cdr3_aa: CASSDATEGGTEAFF
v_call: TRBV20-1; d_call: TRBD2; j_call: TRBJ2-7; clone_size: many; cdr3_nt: TGCAGTGCAAGGGAGGGGATCTACGAGCAGTACTTC; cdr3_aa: CSAREGIYEQYF
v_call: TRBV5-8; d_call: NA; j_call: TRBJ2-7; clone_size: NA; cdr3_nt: TGTGCCAGCAGCCAACTTGACACTTTCCCCTGGGAGCAGTACTTC; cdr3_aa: CASSQLDTFPWEQYF
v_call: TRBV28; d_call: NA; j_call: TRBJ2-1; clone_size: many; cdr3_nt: TGTGCCAGCAGTGAGCCGGATGAGCAGTTCTTC; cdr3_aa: CASSEPDEQFF
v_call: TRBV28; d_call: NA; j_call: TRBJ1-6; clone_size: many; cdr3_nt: TGTGCCAGCAGTTTAAGGTTCTTGGGCTCCACCGGGCCGAATTCACCCCTCCACTTT; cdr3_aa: CASSLRFLGSTGPNSPLHF
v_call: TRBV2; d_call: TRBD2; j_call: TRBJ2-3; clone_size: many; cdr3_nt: TGTGCCAGCAGTGGAGTCGGGGGGGGGATGTATAAAGATACGCAGTATTTT; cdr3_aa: CASSGVGGGMYKDTQYF
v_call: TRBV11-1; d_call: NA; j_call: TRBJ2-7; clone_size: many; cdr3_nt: TGTGCCAGCAGCTCCGGGCGGGGCCTAGGGCAGTACTTC; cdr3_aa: CASSSGRGLGQYF
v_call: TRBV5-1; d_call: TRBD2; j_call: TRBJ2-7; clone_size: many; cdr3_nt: TGCGCCAGCAGCTGGGGACTAGCGGGGGCCTACGAGCAGTACTTC; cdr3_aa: CASSWGLAGAYEQYF
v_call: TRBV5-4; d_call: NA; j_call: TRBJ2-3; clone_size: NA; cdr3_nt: TGTGCCAGTTGGGACGGCGCACGCCCTAGCACAGATACGCAGTATTTT; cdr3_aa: CASWDGARPSTDTQYF
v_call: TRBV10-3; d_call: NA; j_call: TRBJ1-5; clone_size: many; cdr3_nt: TGTGCCATCAGTGAGTCCGGGAGCAATCAGCCCCAGCATTTT; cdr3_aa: CAISESGSNQPQHF
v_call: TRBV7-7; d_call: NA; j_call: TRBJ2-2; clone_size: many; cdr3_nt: TGTGCTAGCAGCTTAGACATCTCCCCCGGGGAGCTGTTTTTT; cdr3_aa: CASSLDISPGELFF
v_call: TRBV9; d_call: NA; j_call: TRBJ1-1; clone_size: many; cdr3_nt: TGTGCCAGCAGTCTTTGGGGGGAGACTGAAGCTTTCTTT; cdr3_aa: CASSLWGETEAFF
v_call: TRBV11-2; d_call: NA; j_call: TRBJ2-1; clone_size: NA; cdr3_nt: TGTGCCAGCAGCTTAGACAGGGTTGAGCAGTTCTTC; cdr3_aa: CASSLDRVEQFF
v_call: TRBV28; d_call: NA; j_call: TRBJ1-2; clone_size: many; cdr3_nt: TGTGCCAGCTCTCGGGAACAGATCTATGGCTACACCTTC; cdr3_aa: CASSREQIYGYTF
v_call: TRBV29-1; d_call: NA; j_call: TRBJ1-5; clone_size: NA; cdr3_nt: NA; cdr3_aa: CSVAQGAVDQPRHF
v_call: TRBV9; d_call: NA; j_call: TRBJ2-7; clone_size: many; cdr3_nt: TGTGCCAGCAGCGTAGGGCACCAAAGCTCCTACGAGCAGTACTTC; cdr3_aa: CASSVGHQSSYEQYF